Here is one T cell receptor beta chain with its context. The data are from a study of blood T cell repertoires in COVID-19. Study information: COVID-19 samples collected from the United States, Italy and Spain covered acute and convalescent phases.

In the authors' workflow: Scientists estimated how many nucleated cells there were by amplifying reference gene primers. Sequencing used immunoSEQ multiplex PCR; TCRdb keeps in-frame clones, though not all of them. For V, J and clone size, that table is used; D and trimming come from the DNA. The sample shows 250,000 to 300,000 clones, approximately 89% of them seen only once. This CDR3 has 14 amino acids. CDR1 is DFQATT, CDR2 SNEGSKA, per germline (reference sequence). Trimming shortened V by 3 bases and J by 6 bases, and 15 bases separated the two germline ends. The receptor's source is a woman aged 40 to 50 who had recovered from COVID-19. This chain connects TRBV20-1 to TRBJ2-1, with D possibly being TRBD2 (5 bases). The specimen sequenced was peripheral blood. The CDR3 region is CSASRLAGSNEQFF. The CDR3, as DNA: TGCAGTGCTAGTCGGCTAGCCGGGTCCAATGAGCAGTTCTTC.